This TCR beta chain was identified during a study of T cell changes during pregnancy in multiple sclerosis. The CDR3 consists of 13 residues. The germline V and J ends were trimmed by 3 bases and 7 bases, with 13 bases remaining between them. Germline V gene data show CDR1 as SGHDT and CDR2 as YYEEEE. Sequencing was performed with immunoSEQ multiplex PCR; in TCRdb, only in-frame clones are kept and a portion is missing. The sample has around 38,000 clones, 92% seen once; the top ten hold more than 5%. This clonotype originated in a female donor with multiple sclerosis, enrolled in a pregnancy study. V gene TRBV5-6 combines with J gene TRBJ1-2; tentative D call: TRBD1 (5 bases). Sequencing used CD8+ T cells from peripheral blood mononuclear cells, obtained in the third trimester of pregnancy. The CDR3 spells CASSSAGTPGYTF. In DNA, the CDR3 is TGTGCCAGCAGCTCTGCCGGGACTCCTGGCTACACCTTC.